This T cell receptor (beta chain) stems from a study of STAT3 mutations in large granular lymphocyte leukemia. Generated by immunoSEQ multiplex PCR, the TCRdb table keeps only in-frame clones and is missing some. This sample has some 2,500 clones; roughly 49% occur once, and the top ten carry around 59%. Points from the study as a whole: A small but highly pathogenic clone may have been missed. In T-cell large granular lymphocyte leukemia, about half of patients showed multiple immunodominant subclonotypes. In several patients, dominant TCR clone burden exceeded STAT3 mutant burden.

A word on this clone: What it binds is not known.

The CDR3 covers 14 residues. Germline assignment: CDR1 MNHEY and CDR2 SVGAGI. Between the trimmed V and J ends, which lost 2 bases and 5 bases, there was a span of 10 bases. Sequencing was performed on peripheral blood mononuclear cells. The TCR comes from a man aged 55 to 70 with T-cell large granular lymphocyte leukemia. Some clones in this sample may be carry-over from other donors' samples. The chain couples TRBV6-5 to TRBJ1-5; D might be TRBD1 (5 bases). CDR3 in amino acids: CASSYGARYQPQHF. In DNA form, the CDR3 reads TGTGCCAGCAGTTACGGGGCTAGATATCAGCCCCAGCATTTT.